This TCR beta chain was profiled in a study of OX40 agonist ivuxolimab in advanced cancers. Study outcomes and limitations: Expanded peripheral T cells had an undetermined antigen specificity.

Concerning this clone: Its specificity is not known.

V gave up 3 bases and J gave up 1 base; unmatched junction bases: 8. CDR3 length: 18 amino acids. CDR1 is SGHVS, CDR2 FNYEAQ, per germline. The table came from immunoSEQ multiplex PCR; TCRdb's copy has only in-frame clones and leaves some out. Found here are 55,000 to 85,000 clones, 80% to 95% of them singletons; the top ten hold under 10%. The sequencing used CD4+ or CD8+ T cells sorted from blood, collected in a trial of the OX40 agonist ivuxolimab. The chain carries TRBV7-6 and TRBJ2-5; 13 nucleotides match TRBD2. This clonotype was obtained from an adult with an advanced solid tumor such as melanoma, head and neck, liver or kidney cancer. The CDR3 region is CASSFSGLAGAVQETQYF. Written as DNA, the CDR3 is TGTGCCAGCAGCTTTTCCGGACTAGCGGGGGCCGTCCAAGAGACCCAGTACTTC.